This is a list of T cell receptor beta chains from one sample in a study of blood T cell repertoires in COVID-19. TCRdb's copy holds only in-frame clones and misses some; the assay was immunoSEQ multiplex PCR. In the table there are about 350,000 clones, about 90% of which are singletons. Sample: PBMCs or T cells enriched from blood (not recorded which). Receptor source: a woman aged 25 to 45 who had recovered from COVID-19. Both conserved end residues are part of each CDR3. A D gene is named only where the DNA matches it firmly. A clone size is listed for some rows: how often the clone was seen (once, few, many), or a class if it is expanded.

D gene: .
J gene: TRBJ1-2
clone size: .
V gene: TRBV18
CDR3 DNA: TGTGCCAGCTCACCGGCCGGGACATTCCCTGACTATGGCTACACCTTC
CDR3 protein: CASSPAGTFPDYGYTF

D gene: TRBD1
J gene: TRBJ1-5
clone size: .
V gene: TRBV28
CDR3 DNA: TGTGCCAGCAGTTTGCGGGGCGACAGGGTGTTTAGCAATCAGCCCCAGCATTTT
CDR3 protein: CASSLRGDRVFSNQPQHF

D gene: TRBD1
J gene: TRBJ1-1
clone size: once
V gene: TRBV5-6
CDR3 DNA: TGTGCCAGCAGCTTAGGCCGGACAGGGTGGACTGAAGCTTTCTTT
CDR3 protein: CASSLGRTGWTEAFF

D gene: TRBD2
J gene: TRBJ2-7
clone size: .
V gene: TRBV4-1
CDR3 DNA: TGCGCCAGCAGCCCCTATACTAGCGGGAGCTACGAGCAGTACTTC
CDR3 protein: CASSPYTSGSYEQYF

D gene: .
J gene: TRBJ1-2
clone size: .
V gene: TRBV2
CDR3 DNA: TGTGCCAGCAGTAGTGTATATGACGATGGAGGAAATACCTTC
CDR3 protein: CASSSVYDDGGNTF

D gene: TRBD1
J gene: TRBJ2-5
clone size: .
V gene: TRBV5-6
CDR3 DNA: TGTGCCAGCAGACGGACAGGGGAAGAAGAGACCCAGTACTTC
CDR3 protein: CASRRTGEEETQYF

D gene: .
J gene: TRBJ1-1
clone size: .
V gene: TRBV18
CDR3 DNA: TGTGCCAGCTCAACCGGGGGGCGGACCACTGAAGCTTTCTTT
CDR3 protein: CASSTGGRTTEAFF

D gene: .
J gene: TRBJ1-4
clone size: .
V gene: TRBV19
CDR3 DNA: TGTGCCAGTCGCAGTCATAATGAAAAACTGTTTTTT
CDR3 protein: CASRSHNEKLFF

D gene: TRBD1
J gene: TRBJ1-2
clone size: .
V gene: TRBV24-1
CDR3 DNA: TGTGCCACCAGTGATTCACGACAGGGGGCCGATGGCTACACCTTC
CDR3 protein: CATSDSRQGADGYTF

D gene: .
J gene: TRBJ1-3
clone size: .
V gene: TRBV30
CDR3 DNA: TGTGCCTGGAGTTACAGGGCTGGAAACACCATATATTTT
CDR3 protein: CAWSYRAGNTIYF

D gene: TRBD2
J gene: TRBJ2-7
clone size: .
V gene: TRBV28
CDR3 DNA: TGTGCCAGCGGCACTAGCGGGTTCTTCGGGTACTTC
CDR3 protein: CASGTSGFFGYF

D gene: TRBD2
J gene: TRBJ2-3
clone size: .
V gene: TRBV5-3
CDR3 DNA: TGTGCCAGAAGCCCGTTAGCGGGATCTACGCAGTATTTT
CDR3 protein: CARSPLAGSTQYF

D gene: TRBD1
J gene: TRBJ1-6
clone size: .
V gene: TRBV7-9
CDR3 DNA: TGTGCCAGCAACGGACAGGGGTATTCACCCCTCCACTTT
CDR3 protein: CASNGQGYSPLHF

D gene: TRBD1
J gene: TRBJ1-6
clone size: .
V gene: TRBV19
CDR3 DNA: TGTGCCAGTGCCAGGGACAGGGCTAATTCACCCCTCCACTTT
CDR3 protein: CASARDRANSPLHF

D gene: TRBD1
J gene: TRBJ2-1
clone size: few
V gene: TRBV19
CDR3 DNA: TGTGCCAGTAGGAGGGGGCGGAGCTCCTACAATGAGCAGTTCTTC
CDR3 protein: CASRRGRSSYNEQFF

D gene: .
J gene: TRBJ2-7
clone size: .
V gene: TRBV30
CDR3 DNA: TGTGCCTGGAGTGACCCGGGATCTCCATACGAGCAGTACTTC
CDR3 protein: CAWSDPGSPYEQYF

D gene: .
J gene: TRBJ2-5
clone size: few
V gene: TRBV3-1/TRBV3-2
CDR3 DNA: TGTGCCAGCAGCACAGGGACCCCCGGCGGGACCCAGTACTTC
CDR3 protein: CASSTGTPGGTQYF

D gene: TRBD2
J gene: TRBJ2-1
clone size: once
V gene: TRBV25-1
CDR3 DNA: TGTGCCAGCACGACTAGCGGATACAATGAGCAGTTCTTC
CDR3 protein: CASTTSGYNEQFF

D gene: TRBD2
J gene: TRBJ2-7
clone size: once
V gene: TRBV6-2/TRBV6-3
CDR3 DNA: TGTGCCAGCAGTTACTCTAGCGGGAACTACGAGCAGTACTTC
CDR3 protein: CASSYSSGNYEQYF

D gene: TRBD1
J gene: TRBJ1-4
clone size: .
V gene: TRBV6-5
CDR3 DNA: TGTGCCAGCAGTTCCCCCGGACAGGGGGCCGAAAAACTGTTTTTT
CDR3 protein: CASSSPGQGAEKLFF

D gene: TRBD2
J gene: TRBJ2-1
clone size: .
V gene: TRBV18
CDR3 DNA: TGTGCCAGCTCGTCTGAAGCTAGCGGTAGTTTCTCCTACAATGAGCAGTTCTTC
CDR3 protein: CASSSEASGSFSYNEQFF

D gene: .
J gene: TRBJ1-2
clone size: .
V gene: TRBV7-8
CDR3 DNA: TGTGCCAGCAGCCTGCCCCAGGGGATCCCCCTCCATGGTGGCTACACCTTC
CDR3 protein: CASSLPQGIPLHGGYTF

D gene: .
J gene: TRBJ1-6
clone size: .
V gene: TRBV6-5
CDR3 DNA: TGTGCCAGCAGTTACTCCCCCCCAGGGGAATCACCCCTCCACTTT
CDR3 protein: CASSYSPPGESPLHF

D gene: TRBD2
J gene: TRBJ2-3
clone size: .
V gene: TRBV9
CDR3 DNA: TGTGCCAGCAGCCTAGGACTAGCGGGGGGCCTTAGCACAGATACGCAGTATTTT
CDR3 protein: CASSLGLAGGLSTDTQYF

D gene: TRBD1
J gene: TRBJ2-7
clone size: .
V gene: TRBV7-8
CDR3 DNA: TGTGCCAGCAGACCCGACAGGGGATACGAGCAGTACTTC
CDR3 protein: CASRPDRGYEQYF

D gene: TRBD2
J gene: TRBJ2-1
clone size: .
V gene: TRBV7-9
CDR3 DNA: TGTGCCAGCAGCTTATCTCTAGCGGGGTCCTACAATGAGCAGTTCTTC
CDR3 protein: CASSLSLAGSYNEQFF

D gene: TRBD2
J gene: TRBJ2-3
clone size: once
V gene: TRBV18
CDR3 DNA: TGTGCCAGCTCGGGACTAATCACAGATACGCAGTATTTT
CDR3 protein: CASSGLITDTQYF

D gene: TRBD1
J gene: TRBJ1-5
clone size: once
V gene: TRBV28
CDR3 DNA: TGTGCCAGCACCCCCCGGACAGGGTACAATCAGCCCCAGCATTTT
CDR3 protein: CASTPRTGYNQPQHF

D gene: TRBD2
J gene: TRBJ2-1
clone size: .
V gene: TRBV13
CDR3 DNA: TGTGCCAGCAGCTCGAATAGCGGGAGGGCCCTTTACAATGAGCAGTTCTTC
CDR3 protein: CASSSNSGRALYNEQFF